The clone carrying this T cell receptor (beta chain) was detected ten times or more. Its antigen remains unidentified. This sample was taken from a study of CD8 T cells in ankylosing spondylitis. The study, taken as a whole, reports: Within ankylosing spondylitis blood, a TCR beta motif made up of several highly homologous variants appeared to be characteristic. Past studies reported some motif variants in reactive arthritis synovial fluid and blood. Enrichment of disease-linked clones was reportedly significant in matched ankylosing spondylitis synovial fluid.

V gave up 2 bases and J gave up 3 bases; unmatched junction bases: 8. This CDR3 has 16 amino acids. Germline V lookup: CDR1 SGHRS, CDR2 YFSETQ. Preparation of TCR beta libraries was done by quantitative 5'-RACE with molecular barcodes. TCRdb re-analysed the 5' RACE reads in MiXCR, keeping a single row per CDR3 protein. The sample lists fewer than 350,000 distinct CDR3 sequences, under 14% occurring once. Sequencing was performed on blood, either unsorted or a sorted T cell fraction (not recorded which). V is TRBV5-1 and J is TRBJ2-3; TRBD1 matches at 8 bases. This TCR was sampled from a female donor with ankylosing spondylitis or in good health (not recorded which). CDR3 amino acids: CASSLPTGAVTDTQYF. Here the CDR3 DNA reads TGCGCCAGCAGCTTACCGACAGGGGCCGTAACAGATACGCAGTATTTT. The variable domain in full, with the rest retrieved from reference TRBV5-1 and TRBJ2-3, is KAGVTQTPRYLIKTRGQQVTLSCSPISGHRSVSWYQQTPGQGLQFLFEYFSETQRNKGNFPGRFSGRQFSNSRSEMNVSTLELGDSALYLCASSLPTGAVTDTQYFGPGTRLTVL.